This T cell receptor beta chain is drawn from a study of radiation and T cells in renal cell carcinoma. Clones were read by immunoSEQ multiplex PCR, and TCRdb kept only the in-frame ones, dropping some. This sample has about 19,000 clones; roughly two thirds occur once, and the top ten carry approximately 12%. Trimming left V 2 bases short and J 2 bases short, with 11 bases between. Germline V gene sequence: CDR1 MNHEY, CDR2 SMNVEV (reference sequence). The CDR3 runs to 15 residues. As to treatment: 15 Gy SBRT to primary tumor, nephrectomy 4 weeks later. The J gene is TRBJ2-3, the V gene TRBV27; D unclear. The receptor's source is a woman in her 70s with renal cell carcinoma. The sample was tumor tissue, taken from a patient whose treatment included radiotherapy and nephrectomy. In DNA form, the CDR3 reads TGTGCCAGCAGTTTAGTGGACCCTGACACAGATACGCAGTATTTT. It codes for CASSLVDPDTDTQYF.